This paragraph reports one TCR beta chain. The data derive from a study of blood T cell repertoires in COVID-19. Study background: Spain, Italy and the United States supplied samples that represented acute and convalescent COVID-19. PBMCs, B-cell-depleted T cells, or T cells provided the cDNA or gDNA that made up the material.

Trimming took 10 bases from V and 6 from J, leaving 15 bases between them. This CDR3 is built from 13 residues. Original methodology: Nucleated cell number was recorded as an estimate derived from reference gene primer amplification. Profiled with immunoSEQ multiplex PCR; TCRdb holds only in-frame clones, not every one. For V, J and clone size, that table is used; D and trimming come from the DNA. The table lists roughly 130,000 clones, about 88% of them singletons. Seattle cases were enrolled at active infection and followed longitudinally. Input material: peripheral blood. The chain carries TRBV12-3 or TRBV12-4 and TRBJ2-2; maybe TRBD1 (6 bases). The clonotype was recovered from a human donor with COVID-19, enrolled during active disease. The donor label of this sample is uncertain. In nucleotides, the CDR3 is TGTGCCACAGGGACAAGAAGGGCCGGGGAGCTGTTTTTT. Encoded protein: CATGTRRAGELFF.